These T cell receptor beta chains were read from a single sample in a study of blood T cell repertoires in COVID-19. Sequencing used immunoSEQ multiplex PCR; TCRdb keeps in-frame clones, though not all of them. The sample carries approximately 250,000 clones, more than 85% recorded once. The specimen was peripheral blood. These receptors were taken from a woman in her fifties or sixties with COVID-19, enrolled during active disease. CDR3s include the opening cysteine and the closing phenylalanine or tryptophan. D genes are given only for firm matches. The size entry is marked missing in some rows and otherwise reads once, few, many or a size class.

J,V,length,size,D,DNA,CDR3
TRBJ2-7,TRBV5-1,14,NA,TRBD2,TGCGCCAGCAGCTCGGTAGCGGGATCCAACGAGCAGTACTTC,CASSSVAGSNEQYF
TRBJ1-2,TRBV19,13,NA,NA,TGTGCCAGTAGTATGTCTTCCCCCTATGGCTACACCTTC,CASSMSSPYGYTF
TRBJ1-3,TRBV3-1/TRBV3-2,15,NA,TRBD1,TGTGCCAGCAACCAACGGGGACAGCGGGGAAACACCATATATTTT,CASNQRGQRGNTIYF
TRBJ2-2,TRBV7-9,14,NA,TRBD1,TGTGCCAGCAGCATGACAGGGGTAGCCGGGGAGCTGTTTTTT,CASSMTGVAGELFF
TRBJ1-4,TRBV6-6,18,NA,NA,TGTGCCAGCAGCCGAAACCTACGCGGACACTCGGGGGACGAAAAACTGTTTTTT,CASSRNLRGHSGDEKLFF
TRBJ1-5,TRBV18,14,NA,NA,TGTGCCAGCTCATTAGGGGATAGCAATCAGCCCCAGCATTTT,CASSLGDSNQPQHF
TRBJ2-1,TRBV28,16,NA,TRBD2,TGTGCCAGCAGTTTATTTAGCGGGTATTCCTACAATGAGCAGTTCTTC,CASSLFSGYSYNEQFF
TRBJ2-1,TRBV4-2,19,NA,TRBD2,TGTGCCAGCAGCCAACCGACTAGCGGGAGGCCCTTCTCCTACAATGAGCAGTTCTTC,CASSQPTSGRPFSYNEQFF
TRBJ1-1,TRBV5-1,15,NA,NA,TGCGCCAGCAGCTCGGGGTCTCGAGGAGCTCCTGAAGCTTTCTTT,CASSSGSRGAPEAFF
TRBJ2-7,TRBV7-2,15,NA,NA,TGTGCCAGCAGCCCCGCCGGCCAGCGACCCGCCGAGCAGTACTTC,CASSPAGQRPAEQYF
TRBJ2-1,TRBV11-2,15,NA,NA,TGTGCCAGCAGCTTAGGCGTCGGGGAAATTAATGAGCAGTTCTTC,CASSLGVGEINEQFF
TRBJ2-1,TRBV28,22,once,TRBD2,TGTGCCAGCAGTTCGTTACCCCGGGACAGACTTAGCGGGAGTATCCCCTACAATGAGCAGTTCTTC,CASSSLPRDRLSGSIPYNEQFF
TRBJ2-1,TRBV30,13,NA,TRBD2,TGTGCCTGGACGGCGGGAGGCCTTTCGCAGCAGTTCTTC,CAWTAGGLSQQFF
TRBJ1-1,TRBV19,13,many,TRBD1,TGTGCCAGTAGTATAGACGGGACAGGAGAAGCTTTCTTT,CASSIDGTGEAFF
TRBJ2-6,TRBV3-1/TRBV3-2,19,once,TRBD2,TGTGCCAGCAGCCAAGGTCGATCGGGAGGGTACTCTGGGGCCAACGTCCTGACTTTC,CASSQGRSGGYSGANVLTF
TRBJ2-1,TRBV5-5,15,NA,TRBD2,TGTGCCAGCAGCCCGCTAGCGGGAGACTACAATGAGCAGTTCTTC,CASSPLAGDYNEQFF
TRBJ1-5,TRBV7-2,14,NA,NA,TGTGCCAGCAGCCCTTCGGGTAGCAATCAGCCCCAGCATTTT,CASSPSGSNQPQHF
TRBJ1-4,TRBV10-1,17,few,TRBD1,TGCGCCAGCAGAGGACCCGACAGGGAGGAAGGTGAGATGAAAAACTTTTTT,CASRGPDREEGEMKNFF
TRBJ1-6,TRBV28,16,NA,TRBD1,TGTGCCAGCAGTTCTGCGGGGACAGGGGATAATTCACCCCTCCACTTT,CASSSAGTGDNSPLHF
TRBJ2-5,TRBV2,14,NA,TRBD1,TGTGCCAGCACACTGACAGGGAGAATGGAGACCCAGTACTTC,CASTLTGRMETQYF
TRBJ2-7,TRBV3-1/TRBV3-2,13,NA,NA,TGTGCCAGCAGCCAGAGGGGAGGCTACGAGCAGTACTTC,CASSQRGGYEQYF
TRBJ2-3,TRBV23-1,18,NA,TRBD2,TGCGCCAGCAGTCAATCGGTCGGACTAGCGGGAGAATCAGATACGCAGTATTTT,CASSQSVGLAGESDTQYF
TRBJ1-2,TRBV6-5,14,NA,TRBD1,TGTGCCAGCAGAGGGGACAGAATTCTCTATGGCTACACCTTC,CASRGDRILYGYTF
TRBJ2-7,TRBV30,12,once,TRBD1,TGTGCCTGGAGCCGGGACAGATACGAGCAGTACTTC,CAWSRDRYEQYF
TRBJ2-3,TRBV7-2,14,once,TRBD2,TGTGCCAGCAGCTCCTTAGCGGGAGGAGATACGCAGTATTTT,CASSSLAGGDTQYF
TRBJ2-7,TRBV21-1,14,NA,NA,TGTGCCAGGGCCGACAAATCGAAGGCCCACGAGCAGTACTTC,CARADKSKAHEQYF
TRBJ2-1,TRBV11-2,16,NA,TRBD2,TGTGCCAGCAGCCTAGCGGGAGGTAGCTCCTACAATGAGCAGTTCTTC,CASSLAGGSSYNEQFF
TRBJ1-1,TRBV5-1,14,few,NA,TGCGCCAGCAGCTTGGTGCAGGGTGGCACTGAAGCTTTCTTT,CASSLVQGGTEAFF
TRBJ2-3,TRBV30,14,NA,TRBD2,TGTGCCTGGAGTGTTGGGGGGGGGACAGATACGCAGTATTTT,CAWSVGGGTDTQYF
TRBJ2-7,TRBV3-1/TRBV3-2,14,NA,TRBD2,TGTGCCAGCAGCCGCCAATGGGGGGGGTACGAGCAGTACTTC,CASSRQWGGYEQYF
TRBJ2-7,TRBV6-5,15,NA,TRBD1,TGTGCCAGCAGACCTCGGACAGGGACCTCCTACGAGCAGTACTTC,CASRPRTGTSYEQYF
TRBJ2-7,TRBV19,13,NA,TRBD1,TGTGCCAGTAGTAGTGACAGGGGCAACGAGCAGTACTTC,CASSSDRGNEQYF
TRBJ2-5,TRBV5-4,14,NA,TRBD2,TGTGCCAGCAGCAGGGCTAGCGGACAAGAGACCCAGTACTTC,CASSRASGQETQYF
TRBJ2-1,TRBV12-5,20,NA,NA,TGTGCTAGTGGTTTGGCCGAGGGCCCGTATGGGAGGATCACCTACAATGAGCAGTTCTTC,CASGLAEGPYGRITYNEQFF
TRBJ1-5,TRBV28,14,NA,NA,TGTGCCAGCAGTTTAGGAGGGCCGGGGCAGCCCCAGCATTTT,CASSLGGPGQPQHF
TRBJ1-2,TRBV29-1,10,NA,NA,TGCAGCGTTTTGCAGGATGGCTACACCTTC,CSVLQDGYTF
TRBJ2-7,TRBV6-5,14,NA,NA,TGTGCCAGCGACACCCGGGACTCCTCCTACGAGCAGTACTTC,CASDTRDSSYEQYF
TRBJ2-5,TRBV4-1,16,NA,TRBD1,TGCGCCAGCAGCCAAGATGGGACAGGGCGCCAAGAGACCCAGTACTTC,CASSQDGTGRQETQYF
TRBJ1-2,TRBV4-2,14,once,TRBD1,TGTGCCAGCAGCCGACAGGGAGCCGCCTATGGCTACACCTTC,CASSRQGAAYGYTF
TRBJ1-1,TRBV7-9,15,NA,NA,TGTGCCAGCAGCCAGGGACTCGGCCGGCGCACTGAAGCTTTCTTT,CASSQGLGRRTEAFF
TRBJ1-2,TRBV28,15,NA,TRBD1,TGTGCCAGCTTACCCACGGGACAGGGAGGTCCTGGCTACACCTTC,CASLPTGQGGPGYTF
TRBJ2-1,TRBV6-2/TRBV6-3,14,NA,NA,TGTGCCAGCAGTTACAAGGCGGGCTACAATGAGCAGTTCTTC,CASSYKAGYNEQFF
TRBJ2-3,TRBV6-5,14,NA,NA,TGTGCCAGCCGTCTCTCGGGAGATACAGATACGCAGTATTTT,CASRLSGDTDTQYF
TRBJ2-7,TRBV6-4,13,NA,NA,TGTGCCAGCAGTGACTCGAGGGGGGGCGAGCAGTACTTC,CASSDSRGGEQYF
TRBJ1-2,TRBV9,14,few,TRBD1,TGTGCCAGCAGTCACACAGGGGGCGCGGGGGGCTACACCTTC,CASSHTGGAGGYTF
TRBJ1-2,TRBV13,15,NA,NA,TGTGCCAGCAGCTTATTAAGGCAGGGAACGTATGGCTACACCTTC,CASSLLRQGTYGYTF
TRBJ2-3,TRBV5-6,15,NA,TRBD2,TGTGCCAGCAGCTTTAGAGGGAGGGCCATAGATACGCAGTATTTT,CASSFRGRAIDTQYF
TRBJ2-4,TRBV28,14,NA,NA,TGTGCCAGCAGGGTCAGGGGACCCAAAAACATTCAGTACTTC,CASRVRGPKNIQYF
TRBJ2-5,TRBV5-1,13,NA,NA,TGCGCCAGCAGCTTTAAAGAGGAAGAGACCCAGTACTTC,CASSFKEEETQYF
TRBJ1-3,TRBV30,15,NA,TRBD1,TGTGCCTGGATCAGGACAGGATTCTCTGGAAACACCATATATTTT,CAWIRTGFSGNTIYF
TRBJ2-7,TRBV6-5,14,few,NA,TGTGCCAGCAGTTACTCGGATAGCGCCTACGAGCAGTACTTC,CASSYSDSAYEQYF
TRBJ2-7,TRBV2,14,NA,NA,TGTGCCAGCAGATCGACGACAGCGATCTACGAGCAGTACTTC,CASRSTTAIYEQYF
TRBJ2-2,TRBV7-9,15,NA,TRBD1,TGTGCCAGCAGACCGGGACAGGGGGGCACCGGGGAGCTGTTTTTT,CASRPGQGGTGELFF
TRBJ2-2,TRBV7-3,17,NA,TRBD1,TGTGCCAGCAGGACCGGGACAGGGGGAGGGAACACCGGGGAGCTGTTTTTT,CASRTGTGGGNTGELFF
TRBJ1-2,TRBV19,13,NA,TRBD1,TGTGCCTCTAGGCTGGGACAGAAGTATGGCTACACCTTC,CASRLGQKYGYTF
TRBJ2-1,TRBV9,17,few,TRBD2,TGTGCCAGCAGCTTACCTATACTAGCGGGGCCCTACAATGAGCAGTTCTTC,CASSLPILAGPYNEQFF
TRBJ2-1,TRBV27,15,NA,NA,TGTGCCAGCAGTTTTCACGGCACGAGCGGGCCTGAGCAGTTCTTC,CASSFHGTSGPEQFF
TRBJ2-3,TRBV24-1,16,NA,TRBD1,TGTGCCACCAGCCCTGGGGGACAGCCCCAAAAGGATACGCAGTATTTT,CATSPGGQPQKDTQYF
TRBJ1-2,TRBV21-1,16,NA,NA,TGTGCCAGCAGCAAAGAAGAAAGGGGGCGAGACTATGGCTACACCTTC,CASSKEERGRDYGYTF